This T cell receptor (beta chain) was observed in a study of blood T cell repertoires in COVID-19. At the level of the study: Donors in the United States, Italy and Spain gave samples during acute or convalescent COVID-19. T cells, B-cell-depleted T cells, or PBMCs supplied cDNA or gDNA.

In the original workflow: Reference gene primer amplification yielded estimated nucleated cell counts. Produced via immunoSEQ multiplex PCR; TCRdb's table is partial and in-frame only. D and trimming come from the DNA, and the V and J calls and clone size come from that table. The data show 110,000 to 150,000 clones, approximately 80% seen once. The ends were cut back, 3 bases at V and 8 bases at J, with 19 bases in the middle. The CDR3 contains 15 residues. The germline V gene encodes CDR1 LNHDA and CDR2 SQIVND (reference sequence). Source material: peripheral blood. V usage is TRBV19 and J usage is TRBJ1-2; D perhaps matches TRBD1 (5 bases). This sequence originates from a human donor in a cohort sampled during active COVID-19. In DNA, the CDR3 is TGTGCCAGTAGTATCAGTAGGCGGGGCCGTCGAGGCTACACCTTC. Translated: CASSISRRGRRGYTF. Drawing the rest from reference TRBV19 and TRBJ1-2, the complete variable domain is DGGITQSPKYLFRKEGQNVTLSCEQNLNHDAMYWYRQDPGQGLRLIYYSQIVNDFQKGDIAEGYSVSREKKESFPLTVTSAQKNPTAFYLCASSISRRGRRGYTFGSGTRLTVV.